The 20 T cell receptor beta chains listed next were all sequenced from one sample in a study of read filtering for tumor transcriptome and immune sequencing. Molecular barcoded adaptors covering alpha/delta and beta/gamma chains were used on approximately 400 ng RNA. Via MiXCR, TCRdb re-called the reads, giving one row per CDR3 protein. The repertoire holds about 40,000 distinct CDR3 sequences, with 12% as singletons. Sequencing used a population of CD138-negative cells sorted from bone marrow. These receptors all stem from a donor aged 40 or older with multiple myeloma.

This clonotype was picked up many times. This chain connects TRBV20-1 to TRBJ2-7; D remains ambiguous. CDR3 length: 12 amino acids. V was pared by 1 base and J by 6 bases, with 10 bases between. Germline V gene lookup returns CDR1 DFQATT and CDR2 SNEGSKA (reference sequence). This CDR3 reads CSARGGWGEQYF. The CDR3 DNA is TGCAGTGCTAGAGGGGGTTGGGGCGAGCAGTACTTC.

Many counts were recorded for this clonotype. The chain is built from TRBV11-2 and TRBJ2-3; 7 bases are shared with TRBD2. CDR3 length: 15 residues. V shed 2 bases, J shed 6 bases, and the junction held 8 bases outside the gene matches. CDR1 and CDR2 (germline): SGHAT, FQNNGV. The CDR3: CASSLRAGEADTQYF. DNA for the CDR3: TGTGCCAGCAGCTTACGGGCGGGGGAGGCTGATACGCAGTATTTT.

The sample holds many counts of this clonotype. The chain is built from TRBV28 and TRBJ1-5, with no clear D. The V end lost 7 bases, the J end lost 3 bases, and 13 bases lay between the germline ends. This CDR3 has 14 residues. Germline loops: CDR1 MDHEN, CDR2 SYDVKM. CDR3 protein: CASTNQVPNQPQHF. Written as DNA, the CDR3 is TGTGCCAGCACGAATCAGGTTCCCAATCAGCCCCAGCATTTT. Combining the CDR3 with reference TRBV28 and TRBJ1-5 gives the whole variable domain DVKVTQSSRYLVKRTGEKVFLECVQDMDHENMFWYRQDPGLGLRLIYFSYDVKMKEKGDIPEGYSVSREKKERFSLILESASTNQTSMYLCASTNQVPNQPQHFGDGTRLSIL.

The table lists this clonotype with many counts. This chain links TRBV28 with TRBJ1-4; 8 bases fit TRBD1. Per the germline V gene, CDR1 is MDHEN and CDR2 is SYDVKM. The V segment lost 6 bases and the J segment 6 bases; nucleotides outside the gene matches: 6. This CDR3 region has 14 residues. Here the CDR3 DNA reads TGTGCCAGCAGCTCGACAGGGGTGGATGAAAAACTGTTTTTT. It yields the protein CASSSTGVDEKLFF.

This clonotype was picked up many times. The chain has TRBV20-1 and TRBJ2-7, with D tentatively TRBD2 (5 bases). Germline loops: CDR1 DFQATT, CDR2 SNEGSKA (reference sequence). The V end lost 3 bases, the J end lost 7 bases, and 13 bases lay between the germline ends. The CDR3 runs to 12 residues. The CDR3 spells CSASGESREQYF. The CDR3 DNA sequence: TGCAGTGCTAGCGGGGAATCCCGAGAGCAGTACTTC.

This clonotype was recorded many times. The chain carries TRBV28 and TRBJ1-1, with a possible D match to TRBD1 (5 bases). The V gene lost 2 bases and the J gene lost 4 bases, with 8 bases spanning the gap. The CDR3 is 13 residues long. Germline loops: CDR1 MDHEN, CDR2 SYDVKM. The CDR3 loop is CASSLQGRTEAFF. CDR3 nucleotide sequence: TGTGCCAGCAGTTTACAGGGACGCACTGAAGCTTTCTTT.

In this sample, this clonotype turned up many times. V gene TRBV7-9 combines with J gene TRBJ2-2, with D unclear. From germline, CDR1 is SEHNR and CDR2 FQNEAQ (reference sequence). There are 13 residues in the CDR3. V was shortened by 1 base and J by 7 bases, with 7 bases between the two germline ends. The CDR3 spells CASSLGADGELFF. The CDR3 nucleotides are TGTGCCAGCAGCTTAGGGGCAGACGGGGAGCTGTTTTTT.

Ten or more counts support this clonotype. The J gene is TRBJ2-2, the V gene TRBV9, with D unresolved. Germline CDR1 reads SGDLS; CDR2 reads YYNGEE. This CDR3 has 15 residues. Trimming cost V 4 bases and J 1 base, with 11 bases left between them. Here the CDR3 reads CASSKRAVNTGELFF. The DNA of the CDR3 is TGTGCCAGCAGCAAACGCGCGGTGAACACCGGGGAGCTGTTTTTT. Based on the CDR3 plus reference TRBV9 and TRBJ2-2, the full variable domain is DSGVTQTPKHLITATGQRVTLRCSPRSGDLSVYWYQQSLDQGLQFLIQYYNGEERAKGNILERFSAQQFPDLHSELNLSSLELGDSALYFCASSKRAVNTGELFFGEGSRLTVL.

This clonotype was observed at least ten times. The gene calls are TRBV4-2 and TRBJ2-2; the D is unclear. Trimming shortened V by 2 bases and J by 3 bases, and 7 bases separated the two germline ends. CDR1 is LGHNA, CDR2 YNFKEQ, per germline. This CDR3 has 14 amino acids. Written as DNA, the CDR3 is TGTGCCAGCAGCCAAACCGCAGACACCGGGGAGCTGTTTTTT. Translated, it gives CASSQTADTGELFF.

The CDR3 sequence is CSVIERRNGGNKQQYF. The CDR3 DNA reads TGCAGTGTCATAGAGAGACGGAACGGGGGGAATAAGCAGCAGTACTTC. The chain recombines TRBV20-1 with TRBJ2-7; TRBD2 matches 7 bases. The CDR3 is made up of 16 amino acids. Trimming at V came to 7 bases and at J to 8 bases, leaving 23 bases not matched to a gene. Germline V lookup: CDR1 DFQATT, CDR2 SNEGSKA (reference sequence).

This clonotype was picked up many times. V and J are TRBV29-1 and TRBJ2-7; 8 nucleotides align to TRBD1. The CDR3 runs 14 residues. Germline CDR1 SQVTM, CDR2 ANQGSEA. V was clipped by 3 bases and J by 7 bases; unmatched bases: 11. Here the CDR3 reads CSVDSGRGLGEQYF. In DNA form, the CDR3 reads TGCAGCGTTGATAGTGGCAGGGGGCTAGGTGAGCAGTACTTC.

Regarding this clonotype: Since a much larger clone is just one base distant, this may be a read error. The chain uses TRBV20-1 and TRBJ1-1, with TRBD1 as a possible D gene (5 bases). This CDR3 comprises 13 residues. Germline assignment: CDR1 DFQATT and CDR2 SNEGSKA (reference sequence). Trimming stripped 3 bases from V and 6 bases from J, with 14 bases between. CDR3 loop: CSARGRGNPEAFF. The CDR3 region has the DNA TGCAGTGCTAGGGGCCGGGGGAATCCTGAAGCTTTCTTT.

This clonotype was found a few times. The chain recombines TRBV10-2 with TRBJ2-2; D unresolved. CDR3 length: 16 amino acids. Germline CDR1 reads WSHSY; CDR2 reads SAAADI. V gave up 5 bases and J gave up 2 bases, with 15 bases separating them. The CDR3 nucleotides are TGCGCCAGCAGTACTCCGACACCTATTAACACCGGGGAGCTGTTTTTT. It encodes CASSTPTPINTGELFF.

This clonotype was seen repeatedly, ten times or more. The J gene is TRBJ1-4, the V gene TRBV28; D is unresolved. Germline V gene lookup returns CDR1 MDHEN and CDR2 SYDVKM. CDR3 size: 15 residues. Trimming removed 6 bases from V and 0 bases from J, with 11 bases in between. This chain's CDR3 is CASSRLEATNEKLFF. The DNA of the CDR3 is TGTGCCAGCAGCCGACTTGAGGCAACTAATGAAAAACTGTTTTTT.

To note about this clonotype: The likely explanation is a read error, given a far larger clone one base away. CDR3 sequence (DNA): TGTGCCAGCACCCACTCTGCGGGGGATGCGCAGTATTTT. Translation: CASTHSAGDAQYF. This chain connects TRBV28 to TRBJ1-4; 7 bases agree with TRBD2. The J call may be incorrect, as the DNA end agrees better with TRBJ2-3. The germline CDR1 and CDR2 sequences are MDHEN and SYDVKM. The CDR3 runs 13 residues.

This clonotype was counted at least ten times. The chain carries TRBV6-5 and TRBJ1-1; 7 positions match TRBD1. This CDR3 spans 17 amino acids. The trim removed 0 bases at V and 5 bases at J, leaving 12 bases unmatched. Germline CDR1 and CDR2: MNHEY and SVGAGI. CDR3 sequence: CASSYSNQGGVVTEAFF. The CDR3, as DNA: TGTGCCAGCAGTTACTCGAACCAGGGGGGGGTAGTGACTGAAGCTTTCTTT.

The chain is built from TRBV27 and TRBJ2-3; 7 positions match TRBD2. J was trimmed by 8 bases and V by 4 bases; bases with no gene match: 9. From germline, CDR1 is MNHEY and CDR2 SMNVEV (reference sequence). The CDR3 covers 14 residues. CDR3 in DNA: TGTGCCAGCAGTTGGCTGGGCGGGGGTAGTACGCAGTATTTT. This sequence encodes CASSWLGGGSTQYF.

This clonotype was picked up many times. The DNA for the CDR3 is TGTGCCACCAGTGATTTCACCGGGACAGGGTATGAAAAACTGTTTTTT. Translating it yields CATSDFTGTGYEKLFF. V is TRBV24-1 and J is TRBJ1-4; 9 bases match TRBD1. J gave up 6 bases and V 1 base, and 5 bases lay outside the gene matches. The germline V gene has CDR1 KGHDR and CDR2 SFDVKD. The CDR3 is 16 residues long.

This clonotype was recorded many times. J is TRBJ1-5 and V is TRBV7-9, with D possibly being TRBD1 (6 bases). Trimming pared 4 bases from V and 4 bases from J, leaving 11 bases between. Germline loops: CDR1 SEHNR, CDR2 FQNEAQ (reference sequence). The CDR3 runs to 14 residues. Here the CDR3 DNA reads TGTGCCAGCAGCTCCCAGGGGACAAATCAGCCCCAGCATTTT. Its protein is CASSSQGTNQPQHF.

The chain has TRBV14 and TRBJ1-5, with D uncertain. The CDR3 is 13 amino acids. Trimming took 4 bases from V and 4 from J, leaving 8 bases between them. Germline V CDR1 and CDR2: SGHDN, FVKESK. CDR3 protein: CASSLLGNQPQHF. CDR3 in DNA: TGTGCCAGCAGCCTGTTGGGGAATCAGCCCCAGCATTTT.